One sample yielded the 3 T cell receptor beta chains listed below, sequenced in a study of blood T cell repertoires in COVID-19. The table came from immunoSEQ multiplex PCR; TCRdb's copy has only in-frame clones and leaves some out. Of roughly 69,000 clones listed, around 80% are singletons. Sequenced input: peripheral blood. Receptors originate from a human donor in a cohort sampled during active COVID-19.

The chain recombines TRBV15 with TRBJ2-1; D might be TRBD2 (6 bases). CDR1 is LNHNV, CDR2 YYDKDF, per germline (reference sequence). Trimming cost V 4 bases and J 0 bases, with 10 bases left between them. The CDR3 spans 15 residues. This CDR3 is CATSTRDFSYNEQFF. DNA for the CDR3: TGTGCCACCAGCACCCGGGACTTCTCCTACAATGAGCAGTTCTTC.

CDR3 region: CASSEGLARNTGELFF. The CDR3 coding sequence is TGTGCCAGCAGTGAGGGACTAGCGAGAAACACCGGGGAGCTGTTTTTT. The genes are TRBV2 and TRBJ2-2, with 10 bases aligning to TRBD2. Germline lookup yields CDR1 SNHLY and CDR2 FYNNEI. The CDR3 runs 16 residues. The V and J ends lost 3 bases and 2 bases, in that order; junction bases with no gene match: 3.

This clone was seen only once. The CDR3 DNA follows: TGTGCCAGCAGTTTATCTCCAGACTATACAGCCAAAAACATTCAGTACTTC. As protein: CASSLSPDYTAKNIQYF. V is TRBV28 and J is TRBJ2-4; D perhaps matches TRBD2 (5 bases). The V end lost 1 base, the J end lost 0 bases, and 13 bases lay between the germline ends. There are 17 residues in the CDR3. Per germline, CDR1 MDHEN and CDR2 SYDVKM.